Included here is one T cell receptor (beta chain) sequence, with context. CDR1 and CDR2 from the germline V gene are SNHLY and FYNNEI. Trimming stripped 4 bases from V and 2 bases from J, with 12 bases between. The CDR3 runs to 15 residues. The data were obtained in a study of blood T cell repertoires in COVID-19. Methods used by the authors: Quantification of nucleated cells was approximated via reference gene primer amplification. The table came from immunoSEQ multiplex PCR; TCRdb's copy has only in-frame clones and leaves some out. Clonal size and the V and J genes are those of that table, whereas D and trimming came from the DNA. Found here are roughly 150,000 clones, around 74% of them singletons; the top ten hold around 2.7%.

The chain links TRBV2 to TRBJ1-5; unclear D gene. The sequencing input was peripheral blood. The clonotype originates from a man between 70 and 80 years old with acute or convalescent COVID-19. CDR3 region: CASSAGRNGNQPQHF. The DNA for the CDR3 is TGTGCCAGCAGTGCTGGGAGAAATGGCAATCAGCCCCAGCATTTT.